This entry features one T cell receptor (beta chain) sequence. Its specificity is not known. This CDR3 has 15 residues. V lost 4 bases, J lost 2 bases, and 14 bases lay in between. CDR1 and CDR2 (germline): SGHNT, YYREEE (reference sequence). Cells sorted as Tregs were CD4+, CD25+ and CD127-/low. Study conclusions and caveats: Greatest tumor Treg TCR overlap was with tumor naive CD4+ cells. Tumor memory CD4+ T cell TCR gene usage clustered with blood and lymph node memory CD4+ cells and lymph node naive CD4+ cells.

After constant-region reverse-primer amplification, full-length variable regions underwent semi-nested PCR with Nested Universal Primer A. Using its own MiXCR run on the 5' RACE reads, TCRdb lists one record per CDR3 protein. The data hold roughly 58,000 distinct CDR3 sequences, with about a fifth observed a single time. This clonotype originated in a female donor with breast cancer. The sample taken for sequencing was tumor-infiltrating Tregs sorted from the breast tumor. The chain has TRBV5-4 and TRBJ2-3; D call uncertain. CDR3 protein: CASSTPREVTDTQYF. The DNA for the CDR3 is TGTGCCAGCAGCACCCCACGTGAAGTCACAGATACGCAGTATTTT.